This TCR beta chain derives from a study of glioma-infiltrating T cells after dendritic cell vaccination. About the research overall: Samples are from glioblastoma patients in Phase I and II dendritic cell vaccine trials.

The CDR3 covers 15 residues. Trimming cost V 3 bases and J 9 bases; bases outside gene matches: 7. The germline CDR1 and CDR2 sequences are LNHDA and SQIVND (reference sequence). Findings and limits, study-wide: Higher TCR clonality did not directly relate to longer survival. The cohort had few patients with full blood and tumor sets.

On this clone: Its target is not known.

The time point denotes: after dendritic cell vaccination, including at tumor progression/relapse. Amplification used 60 V beta primers and 13 J beta primers. Only in-frame clones appear in the TCRdb table, and some are missing; sequencing was by immunoSEQ multiplex PCR. The profile covers roughly 60,000 clones, with roughly 86% appearing a single time and around 10% taken by the ten largest. The rearrangement joins TRBV19 to TRBJ1-6, with 8 positions matching TRBD1. Sequenced here: blood, sampled after dendritic cell vaccination. This clonotype was sampled from a human donor with glioblastoma. CDR3 sequence: CASSMMDRESSPLHF. The CDR3, as DNA: TGTGCCAGTAGTATGATGGACAGGGAGAGTTCACCCCTCCACTTT.